This entry concerns a single T cell receptor beta chain. Generated by immunoSEQ multiplex PCR, the TCRdb table keeps only in-frame clones and is missing some. The sample comprises 100,000 to 140,000 clones, approximately 88% of which are singletons, and under 7% rests with the top ten. The record originates from a study of blood T cell repertoires in COVID-19. V was clipped by 3 bases and J by 6 bases; unmatched bases: 8. The germline V gene encodes CDR1 MDHEN and CDR2 SYDVKM. The CDR3 loop spans 15 amino acids. Sequenced material: peripheral blood. The source is a man in his fifties or sixties with active or convalescent COVID-19. The genes are TRBV28 and TRBJ2-7; 10 bases map to TRBD2. Here the CDR3 DNA reads TGTGCCAGCAGTTTTAACCAGCGGGAGGGCCCCGAGCAGTACTTC. Translation gives CASSFNQREGPEQYF.